The clone carrying this T cell receptor (beta chain) was detected ten times or more. The record originates from a study of early T cells in non-severe SARS-CoV-2 infection. Study summary: Investigators sequenced bulk RNA drawn from unsorted whole blood, and chains remained unpaired.

The germline gives CDR1 SGHNT, CDR2 YENEEA. The CDR3 runs to 12 residues. Trimming removed 4 bases at V and 11 bases at J, with 14 bases between. MiXCR, run by TCRdb on the 5' RACE reads, gives a single entry per CDR3 protein. The data contain 36,000 or so distinct CDR3 sequences, around 4.5% of them singletons. This clonotype was sampled from an adult who was a healthcare worker with PCR-confirmed SARS-CoV-2 infection or an uninfected control (not recorded which). The rearrangement links TRBV11-3 to TRBJ1-1; D is uncertain. Sequencing input: whole blood. The CDR3, as DNA: TGTGCCAGCAGCTCTCTCCGGACCGGGGCTTTCTTT. Its protein is CASSSLRTGAFF.